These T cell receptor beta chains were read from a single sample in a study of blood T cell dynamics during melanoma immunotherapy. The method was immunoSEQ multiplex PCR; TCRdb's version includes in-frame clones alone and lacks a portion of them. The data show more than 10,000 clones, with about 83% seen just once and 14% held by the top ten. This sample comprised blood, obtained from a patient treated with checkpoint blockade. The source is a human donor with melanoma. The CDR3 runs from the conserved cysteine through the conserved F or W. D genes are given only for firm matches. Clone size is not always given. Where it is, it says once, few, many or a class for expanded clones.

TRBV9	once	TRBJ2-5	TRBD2	TGTGCCAGCAGCGCCCGCGGGGGGCGGGGAGAGACCCAGTACTTC	CASSARGGRGETQYF
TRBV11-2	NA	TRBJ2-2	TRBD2	TGTGCCAGCAGCGGATACGGGACTAGGAATCCCACCGGGGAGCTGTTTTTT	CASSGYGTRNPTGELFF
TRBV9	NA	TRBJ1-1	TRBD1	TGTGCCAGCAGCTCACAGGGGCAGAATGCTTTCTTT	CASSSQGQNAFF
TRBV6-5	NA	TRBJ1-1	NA	TGTGCCAGCAGTTACTCGGACAGTTTGAACACTGAAGCTTTCTTT	CASSYSDSLNTEAFF
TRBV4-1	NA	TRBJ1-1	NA	TGCGCCAGCAGCCAAGTCGTCAGAGCGGGGGCTGAAGCTTTCTTT	CASSQVVRAGAEAFF
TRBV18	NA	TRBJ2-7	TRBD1	TGTGCCAGCTCACCTCGGACAGGGAGCTCCTACGAGCAGTACTTC	CASSPRTGSSYEQYF
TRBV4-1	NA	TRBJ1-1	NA	TGCGCCAGCAGCCTCATACAGGATCCCAACACTGAAGCTTTCTTT	CASSLIQDPNTEAFF
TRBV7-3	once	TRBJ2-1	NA	TGTGCCAGCAGCTTAACCTCCCGCAATGAGCAGTTCTTC	CASSLTSRNEQFF
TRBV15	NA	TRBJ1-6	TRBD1	TGTGCCACCAGCAGAGATGAACTCCGGGACAGGAATAATTCACCCCTCCACTTT	CATSRDELRDRNNSPLHF
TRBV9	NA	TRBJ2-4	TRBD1	TGTGCCAGCAGCGTAGGGACAGGCCTAGCCAAAAACATTCAGTACTTC	CASSVGTGLAKNIQYF
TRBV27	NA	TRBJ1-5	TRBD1	TGTGCCAGCATGGCAGGGGGGGGGAATCAGCCCCAGCATTTT	CASMAGGGNQPQHF
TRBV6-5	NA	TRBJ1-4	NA	TGTGCCAGCAGAAATCCGGGGGGTCCTAATGAAAAACTGTTTTTT	CASRNPGGPNEKLFF
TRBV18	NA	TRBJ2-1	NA	TGTGCCAGCCGAACAGGGATTCACAATGAGCAGTTCTTC	CASRTGIHNEQFF
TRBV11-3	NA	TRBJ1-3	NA	TGTGCCAGCAGCGCCTGGACTCAAAGTGCCGGAAACACCATATATTTT	CASSAWTQSAGNTIYF
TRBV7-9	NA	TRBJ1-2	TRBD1	TGTGCCAGCAGCTTAGCGCGACAGGGGGACTATGGCTACACCTTC	CASSLARQGDYGYTF
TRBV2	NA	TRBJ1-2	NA	TGTGCCAGCAGTGCGGACTTGGGCTACACCTTC	CASSADLGYTF
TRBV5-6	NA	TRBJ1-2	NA	TGTGCCAGCAGAATGGGAGGGGGCTATGGCTACACCTTC	CASRMGGGYGYTF
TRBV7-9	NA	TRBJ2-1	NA	TGTGCCAGCAGCTTAGGGATAAAAGAGTTCTTC	CASSLGIKEFF
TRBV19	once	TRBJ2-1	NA	TGTGCCAGTAGTGAACGGAATGAGCAGTTCTTC	CASSERNEQFF
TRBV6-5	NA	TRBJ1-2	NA	TGTGCCAGCAGAACAATTAACTATGGCTACACCTTC	CASRTINYGYTF
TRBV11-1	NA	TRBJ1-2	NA	TGTGCCAGCAGCTTAGATTATAACTATGGCTACACCTTC	CASSLDYNYGYTF
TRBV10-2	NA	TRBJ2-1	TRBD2	TGCGCCAGCAGAAGGACTAGCGGGGGTGGTAATGAGCAGTTCTTC	CASRRTSGGGNEQFF
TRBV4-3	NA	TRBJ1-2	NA	TGCGCCAGCAGCCAAGAAGACGACAGGAGCTATGGCTACACCTTC	CASSQEDDRSYGYTF
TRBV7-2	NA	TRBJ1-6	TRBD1	TGTGCCAGCAGCCCGGGACAGTTTAATTCACCCCTCCACTTT	CASSPGQFNSPLHF
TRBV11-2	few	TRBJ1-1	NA	TGTGCCAGCAGCTCGAAAGGGGTTACTGAAGCTTTCTTT	CASSSKGVTEAFF
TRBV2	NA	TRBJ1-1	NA	TGTGCCAGCAGACCGGACAGTTACGCTGAAGCTTTCTTT	CASRPDSYAEAFF
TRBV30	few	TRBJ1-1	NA	TGTGCCTGGAATGAGGAGACTGAAGCTTTCTTT	CAWNEETEAFF
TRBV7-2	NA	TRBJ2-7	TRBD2	TGTGCCAGCAGCCCAGGGGCTAGCGGGGGTCGCGAGCAGTACTTC	CASSPGASGGREQYF
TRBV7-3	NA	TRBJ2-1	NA	TGTGCCAGCAGCTTAACGCTGAGCTCCTACAATGAGCAGTTCTTC	CASSLTLSSYNEQFF
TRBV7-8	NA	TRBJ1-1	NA	TGTGCCAGCAGCTTAGCGGGGGATTACACTGAAGCTTTCTTT	CASSLAGDYTEAFF
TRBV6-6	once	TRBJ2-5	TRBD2	TGTGCCAGCACCTTAGCGGGGGAGCAAGAGACCCAGTACTTC	CASTLAGEQETQYF
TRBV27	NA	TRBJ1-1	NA	TGTGCCAGCAGTTTAACAGCGATGAACACTGAAGCTTTCTTT	CASSLTAMNTEAFF